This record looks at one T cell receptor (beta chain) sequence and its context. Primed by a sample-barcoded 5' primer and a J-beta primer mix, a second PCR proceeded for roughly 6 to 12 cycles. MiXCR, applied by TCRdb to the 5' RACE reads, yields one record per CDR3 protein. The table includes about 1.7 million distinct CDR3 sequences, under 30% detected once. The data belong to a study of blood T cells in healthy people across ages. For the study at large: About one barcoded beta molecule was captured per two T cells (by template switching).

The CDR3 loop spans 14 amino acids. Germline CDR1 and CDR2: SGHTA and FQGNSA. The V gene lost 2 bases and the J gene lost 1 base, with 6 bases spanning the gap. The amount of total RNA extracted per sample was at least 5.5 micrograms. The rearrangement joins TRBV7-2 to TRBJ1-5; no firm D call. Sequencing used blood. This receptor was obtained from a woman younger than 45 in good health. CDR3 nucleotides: TGTGCCAGCAGCTTACAGCTGAGCAATCAGCCCCAGCATTTT. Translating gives CASSLQLSNQPQHF.